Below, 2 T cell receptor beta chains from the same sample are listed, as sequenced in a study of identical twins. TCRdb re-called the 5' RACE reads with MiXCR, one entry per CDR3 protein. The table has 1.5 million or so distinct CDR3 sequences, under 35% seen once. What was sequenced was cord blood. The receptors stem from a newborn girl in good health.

Here the CDR3 reads CASRRTNSYEQYF. CDR3 nucleotide sequence: TGTGCCAGTAGACGGACTAACTCCTACGAGCAGTACTTC. The rearrangement links TRBV19 to TRBJ2-7; maybe TRBD2 (6 bases). The CDR3 totals 13 residues. V lost 6 bases and J 0 bases, leaving 9 bases between the germline ends. Germline-derived CDR1 and CDR2 are LNHDA and SQIVND (reference sequence).

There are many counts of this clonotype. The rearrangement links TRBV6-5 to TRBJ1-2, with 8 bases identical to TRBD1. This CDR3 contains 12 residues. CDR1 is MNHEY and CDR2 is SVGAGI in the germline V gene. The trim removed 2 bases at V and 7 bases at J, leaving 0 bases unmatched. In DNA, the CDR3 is TGTGCCAGCAGTTACGGACAGGGTGGCTACACCTTC. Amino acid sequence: CASSYGQGGYTF.